This T cell receptor beta chain derives from a study of blood T cell repertoires in COVID-19. Study overall: Samples came from the United States, Italy and Spain, spanning acute and convalescent COVID-19.

Methods used by the authors: Researchers report that nucleated cell counts were estimated from reference gene primer amplification. Using immunoSEQ multiplex PCR, the repertoire was profiled, and TCRdb retains in-frame clones only, with some absent. The V and J calls and clone size are taken from that table; D and trimming were inferred from the DNA. The table includes around 130,000 clones, 75% to 85% detected once. Germline CDR1 is SGHNT and CDR2 is YYREEE (reference sequence). Trimming took 0 bases from V and 3 from J, leaving 5 bases between them. The CDR3 is 13 residues long. Sequencing was performed on peripheral blood. The rearrangement joins TRBV5-4 to TRBJ2-3; D not resolved. This receptor was identified in a human donor in a cohort sampled during active COVID-19. The CDR3 spells CASSLAGTDTQYF. CDR3 coding DNA: TGTGCCAGCAGCTTGGCGGGTACAGATACGCAGTATTTT.